Following are 17 T cell receptor beta chains from one sample sequenced in a study of cytomegalovirus exposure and HLA in healthy donors. PCR employed 60 Vbeta and 13 Jbeta primers. The data were produced by immunoSEQ multiplex PCR, yet TCRdb's version contains in-frame clones alone and is incomplete. The repertoire holds about 160,000 clones, with roughly four fifths as singletons. What was sequenced was PBMCs. The receptors come from a man in his forties or fifties in good health and CMV-seropositive.

The gene calls are TRBV14 and TRBJ2-7, with TRBD1 identical over 8 bases. Trimming cost V 4 bases and J 7 bases; bases outside gene matches: 3. Germline loops: CDR1 SGHDN, CDR2 FVKESK. This CDR3 contains 12 residues. The CDR3 nucleotides are TGTGCCAGCAGCCCTAGACAGGGGGAGCAGTACTTC. It codes for CASSPRQGEQYF.

The chain has TRBV18 and TRBJ2-7, with D uncertain. CDR3 length: 14 amino acids. The germline V gene has CDR1 KGHSH and CDR2 LQKENI. Deletions cut 2 bases from V and 2 bases from J, with 10 bases between. CDR3 DNA: TGTGCCAGCTCACCAAGAGCCCCCGCCTACGAGCAGTACTTC. Amino acids: CASSPRAPAYEQYF.

V usage is TRBV30 and J usage is TRBJ2-5, with unresolved D. The germline V gene has CDR1 GTSNPN and CDR2 SVGIG (reference sequence). This CDR3 is built from 11 residues. Trimming stripped 0 bases from V and 4 bases from J, with 3 bases between. CDR3 loop: CAWSVLETQYF. In DNA, the CDR3 is TGTGCCTGGAGTGTTCTAGAGACCCAGTACTTC.

CDR3 DNA sequence: TGTGCCAGCAGCTTAGTCCGGAGGGGCTGGGGTGAGCAGTTCTTC. Residues: CASSLVRRGWGEQFF. The V call is TRBV7-9, the J call TRBJ2-1; weak D call: TRBD2 (6 bases). CDR1 is SEHNR and CDR2 is FQNEAQ in the germline V gene (reference sequence). Deletions cut 1 base from V and 9 bases from J, with 16 bases between. The CDR3 sequence is 15 residues long.

The chain is built from TRBV7-2 and TRBJ1-2, with 8 bases aligning to TRBD1. The CDR3 has 14 residues. Germline values: CDR1 SGHTA, CDR2 FQGNSA. The V gene end was trimmed by 5 bases and the J gene end by 7 bases; junction bases not matched to a gene: 9. Here the CDR3 DNA reads TGTGCCAGCAGCACCGGACAGGGAGTCTCTGGCTACACCTTC. It encodes CASSTGQGVSGYTF.

The J gene is TRBJ1-1, the V gene TRBV18; 8 bases map to TRBD1. The CDR3 sequence is 13 residues long. Losses at the gene ends were 3 bases for V and 6 bases for J; bases not matched to a gene: 3. Germline V CDR1 and CDR2: KGHSH, LQKENI. CDR3 in amino acids: CASSPGQVAEAFF. The CDR3 DNA is TGTGCCAGCTCACCGGGACAGGTGGCTGAAGCTTTCTTT.

The chain recombines TRBV6-6 with TRBJ1-3, with D unresolved. V lost 4 bases and J 0 bases, leaving 7 bases between the germline ends. The V gene's germline CDR1 is MNHNY and CDR2 SVGAGI (reference sequence). CDR3 size: 14 residues. The CDR3 coding sequence is TGTGCCAGCAGTTCCGCGGGCTCTGGAAACACCATATATTTT. Translated: CASSSAGSGNTIYF.

In its sample, this clone was seen a few times. V gene TRBV5-1 combines with J gene TRBJ2-3; the match to TRBD2 covers 9 bases. The length of the CDR3 is 15 residues. Trimming took 4 bases from V and 2 from J; bases not matched to a gene: 5. Germline-derived CDR1 and CDR2 are SGHRS and YFSETQ. CDR3 in amino acids: CASSRIAGATDTQYF. Written as DNA, the CDR3 is TGCGCCAGCAGCCGGATAGCGGGGGCCACAGATACGCAGTATTTT.

This chain uses TRBV4-3 with TRBJ2-6, with D possibly TRBD2 on 7 matching bases. The germline CDR1 and CDR2 sequences are LGHNA and YSLEER. V was clipped by 2 bases and J by 0 bases, with 11 bases between them. The CDR3 is 17 residues long. The CDR3 protein is CASSQRGGSSGANVLTF. CDR3 sequence (DNA): TGCGCCAGCAGCCAAAGGGGGGGGAGCTCTGGGGCCAACGTCCTGACTTTC.

This chain connects TRBV7-9 to TRBJ1-1; D remains ambiguous. In germline, CDR1 is SEHNR, CDR2 FQNEAQ (reference sequence). V lost 4 bases and J lost 4, with 13 bases in between. The CDR3 runs to 14 residues. Here the CDR3 DNA reads TGTGCCAGCAGCTCCAACCTCCGGGGCACTGAAGCTTTCTTT. Translation: CASSSNLRGTEAFF. The full variable domain, rest sourced from reference TRBV7-9 and TRBJ1-1, is DTGVSQNPRHKITKRGQNVTFRCDPISEHNRLYWYRQTLGQGPEFLTYFQNEAQLEKSRLLSDRFSAERPKGSFSTLEIQRTEQGDSAMYLCASSSNLRGTEAFFGQGTRLTVV.

The gene calls are TRBV5-1 and TRBJ2-1, with unresolved D. V was cut by 0 bases and J by 7 bases, with 5 bases left in between. The CDR3 consists of 12 residues. Germline CDR1 reads SGHRS; CDR2 reads YFSETQ. CDR3 DNA sequence: TGCGCCAGCAGCTTGGGGAGAAATGAGCAGTTCTTC. Residues: CASSLGRNEQFF.

This chain uses TRBV6-5 with TRBJ2-7, with TRBD2 matching over 8 bases. Looked up from germline, CDR1 is MNHEY and CDR2 is SVGAGI. The V gene end was trimmed by 1 base and the J gene end by 0 bases; junction bases not matched to a gene: 5. CDR3 size: 16 residues. In DNA form, the CDR3 reads TGTGCCAGCAGTTACTTCTATAGCGGGACCTCCTACGAGCAGTACTTC. This codes for CASSYFYSGTSYEQYF.

The rearrangement joins TRBV11-1 to TRBJ2-3; TRBD1 agrees at 9 bases. J lost 8 bases, V lost 2 bases, and 14 bases had no gene match. The CDR3 has 17 amino acids. CDR1 and CDR2 (germline): SGHAT, FQDESV (reference sequence). CDR3 in DNA: TGTGCCAGCAGCTTAAATACTCCGGGACAGGGTCAGGGTACGCAGTATTTT. It translates to CASSLNTPGQGQGTQYF.

This clone was detected a few times. J is TRBJ2-6 and V is TRBV4-3; D might be TRBD1 (5 bases). Trimming removed 3 bases at V and 0 bases at J, with 12 bases between. The CDR3 has 17 amino acids. Germline V CDR1 and CDR2: LGHNA, YSLEER. This chain's CDR3 is CASSHSSRGSGANVLTF. CDR3 in DNA: TGCGCCAGCAGCCATTCCTCAAGGGGCTCTGGGGCCAACGTCCTGACTTTC.

This clone has just one count. The rearrangement joins TRBV28 to TRBJ1-5, with 9 bases fitting TRBD1. Germline CDR1 MDHEN, CDR2 SYDVKM. V lost 4 bases to trimming and J lost 3 bases; unmatched junction nucleotides: 7. The CDR3 has 16 residues. CDR3 loop: CASSSIGTGNNQPQHF. CDR3 nucleotide sequence: TGTGCCAGCAGTTCAATCGGGACAGGGAACAATCAGCCCCAGCATTTT.

The J gene is TRBJ2-5, the V gene TRBV6-5; tentatively, D is TRBD2 (6 bases). V was clipped by 2 bases and J by 4 bases, with 11 bases between them. CDR3 length: 14 residues. Germline V CDR1 and CDR2: MNHEY, SVGAGI. The CDR3 region is CASSYGRRGETQYF. In nucleotides, the CDR3 is TGTGCCAGCAGTTACGGGCGGAGGGGAGAGACCCAGTACTTC.

J is TRBJ1-3 and V is TRBV2, with D possibly TRBD1 on 5 matching bases. Trimming shortened V by 5 bases and J by 4 bases, and 21 bases separated the two germline ends. This CDR3 spans 17 amino acids. Germline V gives CDR1 SNHLY, CDR2 FYNNEI. The chain's CDR3 is CASSQRFDSTGGNTIYF. CDR3 nucleotides: TGTGCCAGCAGTCAGCGATTCGACAGTACGGGCGGAAACACCATATATTTT. Filled out from reference TRBV2 and TRBJ1-3, the complete variable domain reads EPEVTQTPSHQVTQMGQEVILRCVPISNHLYFYWYRQILGQKVEFLVSFYNNEISEKSEIFDDQFSVERPDGSNFTLKIRSTKLEDSAMYFCASSQRFDSTGGNTIYFGEGSWLTVV.